These T cell receptor beta chains were read from a single sample in a study of cytomegalovirus exposure and HLA in healthy donors. Sequenced by immunoSEQ multiplex PCR; TCRdb stores in-frame clones only, minus some. The sample yields 150,000 to 200,000 clones, around 78% seen once. The specimen was PBMCs. Receptors were obtained from a woman in her twenties or thirties in good health and CMV-seropositive. Each CDR3 is given with its conserved first and last residue. Each record gives: clone size, D gene, CDR3 length, J gene, V gene, CDR3 DNA, CDR3 protein. A D gene is named only where the DNA matches it firmly. Clone size, where shown, is once, few, many, or a class for clones that have expanded.

NA,NA,14,TRBJ2-7,TRBV6-1,TGTGCCAGCAGCCTCCTGACTCCGGCCAACGAGCAGTACTTC,CASSLLTPANEQYF
NA,NA,11,TRBJ2-3,TRBV29-1,TGCAGCGTTGAAGAGGCCGATACGCAGTATTTT,CSVEEADTQYF
NA,NA,13,TRBJ1-5,TRBV27,TGTGCCAGCGGCGAGGACAGTTATCAGCCCCAGCATTTT,CASGEDSYQPQHF
few,NA,14,TRBJ2-2,TRBV7-2,TGTGCCAGCAGCCGATCGAGCCACACCGGGGAGCTGTTTTTT,CASSRSSHTGELFF
NA,NA,11,TRBJ1-1,TRBV7-9,TGTGCCAGCAGCGGTAGGGAGGAAGCTTTCTTT,CASSGREEAFF
once,TRBD1,14,TRBJ1-6,TRBV5-6,TGTGCCAGCAGCTTGGACAGGGGGCAATCACCCCTCCACTTT,CASSLDRGQSPLHF
once,TRBD1,14,TRBJ2-7,TRBV7-6,TGTGCCAGCAGGCATAACTCCGACAGGGACGAGCAGTACTTC,CASRHNSDRDEQYF
NA,TRBD2,15,TRBJ2-1,TRBV5-1,TGCGCCAGCAGCTTGGGGCTAGCGGGGGTTAATGAGCAGTTCTTC,CASSLGLAGVNEQFF
NA,NA,13,TRBJ1-2,TRBV11-2,TGTGCCAGCAGCTCCTCCAGGGTCTATGGCTACACCTTC,CASSSSRVYGYTF
NA,TRBD2,15,TRBJ2-1,TRBV5-1,TGCGCCAGCAGCTTGGCCGGGACTAGCAGGAATGAGCAGTTCTTC,CASSLAGTSRNEQFF
NA,NA,13,TRBJ2-5,TRBV6-1,TGTGCCAGCAGAACAAGAAGCGGGGAGACCCAGTACTTC,CASRTRSGETQYF
few,TRBD1,13,TRBJ1-2,TRBV5-1,TGCGCCAGCAGCGTCGACAGGGGACAAGGCTACACCTTC,CASSVDRGQGYTF
few,TRBD1,13,TRBJ1-1,TRBV29-1,TGCAGCGTTTCCGGGACAGCGAACACTGAAGCTTTCTTT,CSVSGTANTEAFF
NA,NA,13,TRBJ1-2,TRBV11-2,TGTGCCAGCACCCTTTCACTTAACTATGGCTACACCTTC,CASTLSLNYGYTF
few,NA,14,TRBJ2-1,TRBV10-3,TGTGCCATCAAACAGGGTAGCCAGGGGAATGAGCAGTTCTTC,CAIKQGSQGNEQFF
NA,NA,14,TRBJ2-7,TRBV7-9,TGTGCCAGCAGCTCAACCTGGGGGGGCAGGGAGCAGTACTTC,CASSSTWGGREQYF
NA,NA,16,TRBJ2-2,TRBV10-3,TGTGCCATCAGAGGAGCAGGGGATTCGAACACCGGGGAGCTGTTTTTT,CAIRGAGDSNTGELFF
NA,TRBD1,17,TRBJ2-2,TRBV4-3,TGCGCCAGCAGCCGCCGTAAGGGACAGGTTAACACCGGGGAGCTGTTTTTT,CASSRRKGQVNTGELFF
once,NA,16,TRBJ2-2,TRBV7-2,TGTGCCAGCAGCTTAGCTCCAGGGGTGTATACCGGGGAGCTGTTTTTT,CASSLAPGVYTGELFF
NA,NA,15,TRBJ2-1,TRBV11-3,TGTGCCAGCAGCTTAGATGTCACGCAGGGCTATGAGCAGTTCTTC,CASSLDVTQGYEQFF
NA,NA,14,TRBJ2-6,TRBV4-2,TGTGCCAGCAGCCAATTGGCCGGGGCCAACGTCCTGACTTTC,CASSQLAGANVLTF
NA,TRBD1,16,TRBJ1-2,TRBV2,TGTGCCACCTCAGCCCCCCCGGACAGGGACTTCTATGGCTACACCTTC,CATSAPPDRDFYGYTF
NA,NA,17,TRBJ1-5,TRBV6-1,TGTGCCAGCAGTGAATATTGGTCGGGTAGTAGCAATCAGCCCCAGCATTTT,CASSEYWSGSSNQPQHF
NA,NA,16,TRBJ2-2,TRBV7-3,TGTGCCAGCAGCTTAACGCGGGGGCCCAACACCGGGGAGCTGTTTTTT,CASSLTRGPNTGELFF
NA,TRBD2,16,TRBJ2-2,TRBV5-1,TGCGCCAGCTCGACTAGCGGGAGTTATGAAGGCGGGGAGCTGTTTTTT,CASSTSGSYEGGELFF
NA,TRBD1,15,TRBJ2-7,TRBV7-6,TGTGCCAGCAGCTTAGCGCCCGACAGGGTCCACGAGCAGTACTTC,CASSLAPDRVHEQYF
NA,TRBD1,15,TRBJ2-7,TRBV7-6,TGTGCCAGCAGCTCAAGGACAGGCGGTAACTACGAGCAGTACTTC,CASSSRTGGNYEQYF
NA,NA,15,TRBJ1-5,TRBV19,TGTGCCAGTAGTTCCGCCGGACAGCTCAATCAGCCCCAGCATTTT,CASSSAGQLNQPQHF
NA,NA,16,TRBJ2-6,TRBV28,TGTGCCAGCCATGGGTTACGGAGCTCTGGGGCCAACGTCCTGACTTTC,CASHGLRSSGANVLTF
once,NA,13,TRBJ2-7,TRBV25-1,TGTGCCAGTACCCATACGAGCTCCTACGAGCAGTACTTC,CASTHTSSYEQYF
few,NA,10,TRBJ2-1,TRBV2,TGTGCCAGCGGTGTCCTTGAGCAGTTCTTC,CASGVLEQFF
NA,NA,14,TRBJ1-1,TRBV28,TGTGCCAGCACTTCCCGGCGGAGGGTCACTGAAGCTTTCTTT,CASTSRRRVTEAFF
NA,TRBD2,14,TRBJ2-5,TRBV19,TGTGCCAGTAGTGTGGCTAGCGGGAAAGAGACCCAGTACTTC,CASSVASGKETQYF
NA,TRBD2,16,TRBJ2-1,TRBV4-1,TGCGCCAGCAGCCAAATTAGCGGGAGTCCCTACAATGAGCAGTTCTTC,CASSQISGSPYNEQFF
once,TRBD2,15,TRBJ2-7,TRBV11-1,TGTGCCAGCAGCTTATTCCGGGGGGGCGGGGACGAGCAGTACTTC,CASSLFRGGGDEQYF